This TCR beta chain was captured in a study of human T cells and chemical hapten exposure. The overall study: Patch tests put 0.01% DPC on the upper back, and the results were checked at 6 days.

In the source study's methods: Sample TCR counts, which ranged from roughly 20,000 to 750,000, had a median of approximately 96,000. TCRdb used MiXCR to reprocess the RACE reads, holding one entry per CDR3 protein. The authors' filters were not applied to this entry. This table has about 99,000 distinct CDR3 sequences, 9.5% to 15% appearing once. The time point here: patch test 1, 2 weeks after DPC sensitization. Treatment indicated: therapeutic diphenylcyclopropenone sensitization with weekly scalp DPC. Whole-study results and caveats: More PT1 expanded TCRs went with higher patch test scores.

This clonotype has only a few counts. Antigen specificity is unknown. The receptor's source is a woman in her 40s with alopecia areata. Some clones in this sample may be carry-over from other donors' samples. Sequencing used whole blood, obtained in connection with sensitization to the hapten diphenylcyclopropenone (DPC).

The CDR3 here is CASQRQGGNSPLHF. The CDR3, as DNA: TGTGCCAGCCAGAGACAGGGAGGAAATTCACCCCTCCACTTT. This sequence joins TRBV7-9 and TRBJ1-6; the match to TRBD1 covers 7 bases. The germline gives CDR1 SEHNR, CDR2 FQNEAQ (reference sequence). Losses at the gene ends were 8 bases for V and 7 bases for J; bases not matched to a gene: 8. There are 14 residues in the CDR3. Looking up the rest from reference TRBV7-9 and TRBJ1-6 gives the full variable domain: DTGVSQNPRHKITKRGQNVTFRCDPISEHNRLYWYRQTLGQGPEFLTYFQNEAQLEKSRLLSDRFSAERPKGSFSTLEIQRTEQGDSAMYLCASQRQGGNSPLHFGNGTRLTVT.